Described below is a single TCR beta chain sequence and its context. No antigen is known for it. Amplification used 60 Vbeta primers and 13 Jbeta primers. Sequencing used immunoSEQ multiplex PCR; TCRdb keeps in-frame clones, though not all of them. The repertoire has about 50,000 clones, around 81% of them found once; the top ten carry 2% to 2.5%. Per germline, CDR1 LNHNV and CDR2 YYDKDF (reference sequence). CDR3 length: 13 amino acids. Trimming removed 5 bases at V and 0 bases at J, with 8 bases between. The data were taken from a study of cytomegalovirus exposure and HLA in healthy donors. Notes on the study in general: A later analysis reported that several of the most significant clusters appeared to be linked to common viral pathogens, among them Epstein-Barr virus. A later analysis linked a missense DCLRE1C variant to TCR beta V- and J-gene trimming.

The sample consisted of PBMCs. This receptor was taken from a boy between 10 and 17 years old in good health and CMV-seropositive. This chain links TRBV15 with TRBJ2-7, with D maybe TRBD1 (6 bases). The CDR3 DNA follows: TGTGCCACCAGCGCAGGGGTCTCCTACGAGCAGTACTTC. It specifies CATSAGVSYEQYF.